This T cell receptor (beta chain) was captured by sequencing in a study of shared T cell receptors in the human thymus. Sequencing used immunoSEQ multiplex PCR; TCRdb keeps in-frame clones, though not all of them. The table has hundreds of thousands of clones, approximately 85% seen once. Looked up from germline, CDR1 is LGHNA and CDR2 is YSLEER. The CDR3 consists of 12 residues. V was pared by 0 bases and J by 7 bases, with 7 bases between. This sample also belongs to another study, concerning human thymus T cells. That paper adds: It looked as if thymic and blood repertoires used V and J genes in a biased way. Unrelated individuals reportedly shared highly overlapping thymic TCR repertoires.

The sequencing sample was made of thymocytes. The genes are TRBV4-3 and TRBJ2-7; perhaps TRBD2 as D (5 bases). This TCR was recovered from a girl under two years old with a congenital heart defect. The CDR3 region is CASSQEPGEQYF. CDR3 nucleotides: TGCGCCAGCAGCCAAGAACCGGGAGAGCAGTACTTC.